These T cell receptor beta chains were read from a single sample in a study of blood T cells in healthy people across ages. TCRdb processed the 5' RACE reads anew with MiXCR; each CDR3 protein has one entry. The sample consists of about a million distinct CDR3 sequences, roughly 50% of them appearing once. The sample comprised blood. The receptors originated from a woman between 55 and 75 years old in good health. Both conserved end residues are trimmed from each CDR3.

j_call: TRBJ1-5; v_call: TRBV6-5; cdr3_aa: ASSYSWSGVDSNQPQH
j_call: TRBJ2-1; v_call: TRBV18; cdr3_aa: ASSQGHTGPSSYNEQF
j_call: TRBJ2-2; v_call: TRBV29-1; cdr3_aa: SAVTGPDSSSGELF
j_call: TRBJ1-2; v_call: TRBV29-1; cdr3_aa: SGGHNYGYT
j_call: TRBJ1-5; v_call: TRBV6-6; cdr3_aa: ASSPDRLNQPQH
j_call: TRBJ2-7; v_call: TRBV14; cdr3_aa: ASSRTHRGSYEQY
j_call: TRBJ2-5; v_call: TRBV25-1; cdr3_aa: ASSNPVGQGQETQY
j_call: TRBJ2-3; v_call: TRBV7-9; cdr3_aa: ASSSTGETTDTQY
j_call: TRBJ1-1; v_call: TRBV20-1; cdr3_aa: SGSNTEAF
j_call: TRBJ2-5; v_call: TRBV7-9; cdr3_aa: ASSLEAGVQETQY
j_call: .; v_call: TRBV2; cdr3_aa: ASSAPVSGTSDEQY
j_call: TRBJ2-7; v_call: TRBV20-1; cdr3_aa: SGGMDYEQY
j_call: TRBJ2-4; v_call: TRBV7-8; cdr3_aa: ASSLRWRRLAGAKNIQY
j_call: TRBJ2-5; v_call: TRBV28; cdr3_aa: ASRRTNLETQY
j_call: TRBJ2-5; v_call: TRBV7-2; cdr3_aa: ASSLVRTRETQY
j_call: TRBJ2-1; v_call: TRBV5-1; cdr3_aa: ASSSVPEYHEQF
j_call: TRBJ2-3; v_call: TRBV20-1; cdr3_aa: SASRDLGSSTDTQY